Included here is one T cell receptor beta chain sequence, with context. No antigen is known for it. This sample was taken from a study of radiation and T cells in renal cell carcinoma. Study-level points and caveats: Pretreatment tumor biopsies were lacking, so baseline clonotypes are unknown.

Germline V CDR1 and CDR2: SGHTA, FQGNSA. Trimming left V 7 bases short and J 4 bases short, with 14 bases between. This CDR3 contains 13 residues. Sequencing used immunoSEQ multiplex PCR; TCRdb keeps in-frame clones, though not all of them. This sample yields 150,000 to 200,000 clones, of which 88% are seen a single time; approximately 10% belongs to the top ten. Stated time point: blood 4 weeks post-SBRT, at nephrectomy. The treatment is: 15 Gy SBRT to primary tumor, nephrectomy 4 weeks later. The patient's renal cell carcinoma had clear cell pathology. The source is a woman aged 50 to 65 with renal cell carcinoma. The specimen comprised blood, sampled from a patient whose treatment included radiotherapy and nephrectomy. The V gene is TRBV7-2, the J gene TRBJ2-7, with D tentatively TRBD1 (6 bases). The CDR3 spells CASNSIGGYEQYF. CDR3 nucleotides: TGTGCCAGCAACTCAATAGGGGGATACGAGCAGTACTTC.